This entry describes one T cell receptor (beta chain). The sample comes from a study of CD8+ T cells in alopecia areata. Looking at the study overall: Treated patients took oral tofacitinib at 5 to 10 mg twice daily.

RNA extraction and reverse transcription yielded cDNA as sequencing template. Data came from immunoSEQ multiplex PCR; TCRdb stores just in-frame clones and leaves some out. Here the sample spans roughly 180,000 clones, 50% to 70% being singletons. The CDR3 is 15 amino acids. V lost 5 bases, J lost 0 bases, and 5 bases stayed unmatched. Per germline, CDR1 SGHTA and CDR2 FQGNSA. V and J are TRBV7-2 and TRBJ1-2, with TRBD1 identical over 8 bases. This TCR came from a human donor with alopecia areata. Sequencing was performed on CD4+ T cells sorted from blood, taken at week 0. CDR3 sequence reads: CASSPGGASNYGYTF. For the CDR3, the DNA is TGTGCCAGCAGCCCAGGGGGCGCGTCTAACTATGGCTACACCTTC.